This TCR beta chain was obtained from a study of blood T cell repertoires in COVID-19 (dated by TCRdb to 2018 to 2020). Describing the broader study: Samples covering the acute and convalescent phases of COVID-19 were provided by collaborators in the United States, Italy and Spain. The prospective study material was composed of cDNA or gDNA derived from T cells, B-cell-depleted T cells, or PBMCs. Deeply sampled blood TCRbeta repertoires from subjects exposed to, actively infected with, or recovered from COVID-19 were included in the dataset. The repertoires were released in a freely available public database meant as a resource for research on the immune response to SARS-CoV-2. Samples came from the ongoing ImmuneRACE study (first 160 participants) plus 1,254 subjects from 6 global collaborators. A de-identified subject ID, COVID-19 status, age in years and sex were almost always included in the sample metadata. Where available, HLA class I and class II types were taken from metadata supplied by the sample provider and were not determined by assay-based typing.

The CDR3 contains 15 residues, cysteine and phenylalanine counted. CDR3 DNA only is kept here, 45 bases in frame from base 1. The germline V gene yields SGHRS for CDR1 and YFSETQ for CDR2. V and J are truncated by 5 bases and 3 bases respectively, leaving an intervening sequence of 14 bases. Here is what the overall study found, with its caveats: How much clinical and demographic metadata was included differed by source and by participant, and the metadata was provided uncurated.

Participants in the prospective study were enrolled through a virtual design, were aged about 18 to 90 years, and lived in 24 United States geographic areas. Cohort assignment in the prospective study relied on participant-reported clinical history from a screening survey and a study questionnaire. Recovered participants in ImmuneRACE Cohort 3 were defined by two consecutive negative NP/OP PCR tests, clearance by a healthcare professional, or resolution of symptoms. In the prospective study, whole blood, serum and a nasopharyngeal or oropharyngeal swab were collected from each participant by mobile phlebotomists. Over a roughly two-month period, participants in the prospective study had the option of providing additional blood draws and questionnaires. Prospective study blood samples were shipped either frozen or at room temperature before DNA extraction. As regards this clone: It lacks a known antigen. Base qualities were left out, and no much larger clone turns up one base away.

TCRbeta CDR3 regions were amplified from genomic DNA by means of the immunoSEQ Assay, a bias-controlled multiplex PCR. The paper's data handling went like this. Nucleated cell counts per sample were estimated from amplification of reference gene primers within the assay. To quantify the absolute abundance of each unique TCRbeta CDR3 rearrangement, sequence reads were collapsed and filtered. Productive Simpson clonality was computed per sample as the square root of Simpson's diversity index over productive rearrangements. TCRdb provides this immuneACCESS table in a form limited to in-frame rearrangements. Some clones are lacking; in checked studies, under half of them reflect an unresolved V gene, and why the rest are absent is not known. The V and J calls and clone size were taken over from that table, and D and trimming were inferred from the DNA. In this sample the table shows about 310,000 clones, around 92% of which occur a single time. The top ten clonotypes cover roughly a tenth of the sample.

The clonotype comes from a woman in her twenties or thirties who had recovered from COVID-19. Recombination connected TRBV5-1 to TRBJ1-4; no D gene call is confident. The sample comprised PBMCs or T cells enriched from blood (not recorded which). CDR3 region: CASRTDIVPNEKLFF. The DNA reads as follows: TGCGCCAGCAGAACAGATATTGTTCCTAATGAAAAACTGTTTTTT.